This T cell receptor beta chain appears in the sequencing data of a study of OX40 agonist ivuxolimab in advanced cancers. Study-wide background: All patients had ivuxolimab intravenously every 2 weeks at 0.01 to 10 mg/kg. Dose-escalation subjects each had hepatocellular carcinoma, melanoma, renal cell or head and neck cancer.

The study, taken as a whole, reports: With doses of 0.1 to 3.0 mg/kg, CD4+ and CD8+ blood T cells had undergone clonal expansion by week 6.

This CDR3 contains 14 residues. The V gene's germline CDR1 is ENHRY and CDR2 SYGVKD. Trimming removed 10 bases from V and 3 bases from J, with 16 bases in between. Repertoires were generated with immunoSEQ multiplex PCR, while TCRdb's copy carries only in-frame clones and drops some. The repertoire holds around 35,000 clones, with more than 85% as singletons. With baseline, cycle 4 day 1, and cycle 7 day 1 as timepoints, blood was sampled. As to this clone: No antigen is known for it.

V and J are TRBV10-3 and TRBJ1-5; no definite D call. Sequencing was performed on CD4+ or CD8+ T cells sorted from blood, taken in a trial of the OX40 agonist ivuxolimab. This TCR was recovered from an adult with an advanced solid tumor such as melanoma, head and neck, liver or kidney cancer. CDR3 loop: CATEDPRHNQPQHF. CDR3 DNA: TGTGCCACCGAGGACCCAAGACACAATCAGCCCCAGCATTTT.